This TCR beta chain comes out of a study of shared clonotypes between healthy human individuals. On the study more broadly: Those who served as donors were a couple of women and a few men between the ages of 18 and 49.

The assay was carried out at the deep level. Authors' analysis steps: Quality scores were absent from the junction-only immunoSEQ sequences, so filtering differed. Sequenced by immunoSEQ multiplex PCR; TCRdb stores in-frame clones only, minus some. Clone size and V and J calls were adopted from that table, with D and trimming inferred from the DNA. Of about 2.4 million clones in the sample, 90% to 95% were seen once. This CDR3 is 14 amino acids long. V lost 5 bases to trimming and J lost 4 bases; unmatched junction nucleotides: 7. Germline V gene data show CDR1 as MDHEN and CDR2 as SYDVKM. What was sequenced was naive CD4+ T cells from PBMCs. This sample's subset: CD45RA+ positively selected. The V gene is TRBV28, the J gene TRBJ1-2, with 7 bases matching TRBD1. The sequence was obtained from a man between 18 and 35 years old in good health. Some clones in this sample may be carry-over from other donors' samples. The CDR3 DNA reads TGTGCCAGCAGTCGACCGGGACAGCTCTATGGCTACACCTTC. It encodes CASSRPGQLYGYTF.